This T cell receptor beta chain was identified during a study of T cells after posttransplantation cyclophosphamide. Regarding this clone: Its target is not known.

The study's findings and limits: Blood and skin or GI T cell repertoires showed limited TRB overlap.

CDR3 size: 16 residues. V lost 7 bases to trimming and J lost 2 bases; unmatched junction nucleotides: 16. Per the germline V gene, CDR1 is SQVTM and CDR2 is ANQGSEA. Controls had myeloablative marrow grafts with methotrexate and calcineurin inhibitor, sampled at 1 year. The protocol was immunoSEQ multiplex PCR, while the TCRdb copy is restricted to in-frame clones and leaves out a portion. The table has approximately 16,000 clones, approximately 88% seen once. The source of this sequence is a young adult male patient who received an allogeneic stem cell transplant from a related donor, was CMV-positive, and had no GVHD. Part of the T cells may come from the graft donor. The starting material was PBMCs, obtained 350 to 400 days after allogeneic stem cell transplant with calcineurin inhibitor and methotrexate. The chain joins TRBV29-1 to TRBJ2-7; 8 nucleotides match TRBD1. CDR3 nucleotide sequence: TGCAGCGGCATCGGGACAGGTGGAAATACCGCCTACGAGCAGTACTTC. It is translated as CSGIGTGGNTAYEQYF.